Sequencing of this TCR beta chain was carried out in a study of shared clonotypes between healthy human individuals. Study summary: Plates per donor: three CD4 naive, three CD4 memory, two CD8 naive, one CD8 memory.

This clone was observed a single time. Measured with immunoSEQ multiplex PCR; TCRdb has only the in-frame clones, and not every one. The table lists some 2,100,000 clones, approximately 94% of them singletons, with less than 0.15% in the top ten. Germline CDR1 and CDR2: MGHRA and YSYEKL. CDR3 length: 16 amino acids. The V and J ends lost 2 bases and 2 bases, in that order; junction bases with no gene match: 4. Sample: naive CD4+ T cells sorted from blood. Regarding subset: CD45RA+ positively selected. The rearrangement links TRBV4-1 to TRBJ2-7, with 12 bases that match TRBD2. This TCR was sampled from a young man in good health. The CDR3 sequence: CASSQLWTSGAYEQYF. For the CDR3, the DNA is TGCGCCAGCAGCCAACTCTGGACTAGCGGGGCCTACGAGCAGTACTTC.